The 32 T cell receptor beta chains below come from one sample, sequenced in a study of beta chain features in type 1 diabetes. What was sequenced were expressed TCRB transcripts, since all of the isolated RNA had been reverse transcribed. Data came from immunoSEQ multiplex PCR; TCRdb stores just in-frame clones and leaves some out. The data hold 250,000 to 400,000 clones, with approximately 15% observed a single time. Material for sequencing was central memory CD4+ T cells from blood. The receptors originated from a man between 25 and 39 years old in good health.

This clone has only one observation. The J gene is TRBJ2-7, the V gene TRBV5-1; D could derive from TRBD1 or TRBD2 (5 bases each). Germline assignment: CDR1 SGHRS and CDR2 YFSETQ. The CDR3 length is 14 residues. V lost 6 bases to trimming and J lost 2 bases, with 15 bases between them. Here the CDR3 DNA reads TGCGCCAGCAACATGGGGGTCGTCACCTACGAGCAGTACGTC. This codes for CASNMGVVTYEQYV.

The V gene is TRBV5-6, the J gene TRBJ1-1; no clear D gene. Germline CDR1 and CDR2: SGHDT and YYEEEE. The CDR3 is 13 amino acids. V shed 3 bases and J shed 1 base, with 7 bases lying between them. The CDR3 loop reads CASSWAANTEAFF. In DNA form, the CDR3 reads TGTGCCAGCAGCTGGGCAGCGAACACTGAAGCTTTCTTT. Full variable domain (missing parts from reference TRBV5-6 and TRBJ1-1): DAGVTQSPTHLIKTRGQQVTLRCSPKSGHDTVSWYQQALGQGPQFIFQYYEEEERQRGNFPDRFSGHQFPNYSSELNVNALLLGDSALYLCASSWAANTEAFFGQGTRLTVV.

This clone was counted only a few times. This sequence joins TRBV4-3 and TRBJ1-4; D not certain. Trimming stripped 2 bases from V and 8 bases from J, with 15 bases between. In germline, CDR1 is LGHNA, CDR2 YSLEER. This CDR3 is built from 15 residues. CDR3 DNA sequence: TGCGCCAGCAGCCAAAGGAGCGGAGTTAACGAAAAACTGTTTTTT. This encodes CASSQRSGVNEKLFF.

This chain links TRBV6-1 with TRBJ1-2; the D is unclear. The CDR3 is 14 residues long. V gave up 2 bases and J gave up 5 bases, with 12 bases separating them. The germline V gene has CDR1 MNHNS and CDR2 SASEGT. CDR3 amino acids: CASSEMSASYGYTF. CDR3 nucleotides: TGTGCCAGCAGTGAAATGTCAGCTTCTTATGGCTACACCTTC.

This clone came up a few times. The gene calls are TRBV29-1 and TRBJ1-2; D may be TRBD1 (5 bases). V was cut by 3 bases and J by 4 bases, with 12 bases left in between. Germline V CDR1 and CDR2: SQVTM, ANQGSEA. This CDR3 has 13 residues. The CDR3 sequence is CSVENKRGYGYTF. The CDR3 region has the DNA TGCAGCGTTGAGAACAAGAGGGGCTATGGCTACACCTTC. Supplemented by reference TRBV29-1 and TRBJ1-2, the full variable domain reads SAVISQKPSRDICQRGTSLTIQCQVDSQVTMMFWYRQQPGQSLTLIATANQGSEATYESGFVIDKFPISRPNLTFSTLTVSNMSPEDSSIYLCSVENKRGYGYTFGSGTRLTVV.

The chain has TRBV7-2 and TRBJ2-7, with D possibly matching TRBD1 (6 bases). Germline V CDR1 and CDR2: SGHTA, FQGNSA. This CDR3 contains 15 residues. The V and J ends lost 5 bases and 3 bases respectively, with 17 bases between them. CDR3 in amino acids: CASSPLGRGGYEQYF. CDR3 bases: TGTGCCAGCAGCCCCCTGGGCAGGGGTGGCTACGAGCAGTACTTC.

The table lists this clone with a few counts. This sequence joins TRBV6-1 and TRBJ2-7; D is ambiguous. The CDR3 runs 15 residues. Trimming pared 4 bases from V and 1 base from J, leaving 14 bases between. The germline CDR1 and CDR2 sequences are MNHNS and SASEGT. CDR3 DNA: TGTGCCAGCAGTGCAGTCCAGGTCATTTCCTACGAGCAGTACGTC. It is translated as CASSAVQVISYEQYV.

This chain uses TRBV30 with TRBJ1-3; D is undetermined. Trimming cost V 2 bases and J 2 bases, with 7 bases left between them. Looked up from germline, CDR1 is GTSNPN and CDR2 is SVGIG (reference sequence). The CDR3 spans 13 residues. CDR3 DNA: TGTGCCTGGAGTCCAGTTGCTGGAAACACCATATATTTT. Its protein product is CAWSPVAGNTIYF.

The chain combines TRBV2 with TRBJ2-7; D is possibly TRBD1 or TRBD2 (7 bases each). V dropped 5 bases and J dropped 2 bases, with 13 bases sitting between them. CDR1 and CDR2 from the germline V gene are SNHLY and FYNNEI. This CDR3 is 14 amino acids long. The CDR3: CASSRQGGPYEQYV. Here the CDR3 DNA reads TGTGCCAGCAGTCGACAGGGAGGGCCCTACGAGCAGTACGTC.

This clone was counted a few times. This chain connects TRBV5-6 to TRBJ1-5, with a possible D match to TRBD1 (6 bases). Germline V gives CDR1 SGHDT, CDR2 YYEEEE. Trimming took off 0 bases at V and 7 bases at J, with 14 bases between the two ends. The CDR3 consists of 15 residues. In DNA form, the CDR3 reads TGTGCCAGCAGCTTGGGGAGCTCTGGGGGCCAGCCCCAGCATTTT. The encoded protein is CASSLGSSGGQPQHF.

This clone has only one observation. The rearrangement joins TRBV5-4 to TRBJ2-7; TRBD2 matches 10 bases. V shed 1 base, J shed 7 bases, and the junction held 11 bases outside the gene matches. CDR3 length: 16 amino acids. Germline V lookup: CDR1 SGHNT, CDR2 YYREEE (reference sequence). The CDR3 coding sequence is TGTGCCAGCAGCTTGTATCTCCCAGCGGGGGGGCGGGAGCAGTACTTC. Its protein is CASSLYLPAGGREQYF.

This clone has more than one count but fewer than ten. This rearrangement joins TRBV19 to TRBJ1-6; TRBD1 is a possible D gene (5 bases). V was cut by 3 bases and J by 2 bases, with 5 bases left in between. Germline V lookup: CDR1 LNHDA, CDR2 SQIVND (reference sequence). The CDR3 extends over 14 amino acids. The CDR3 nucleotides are TGTGCCAGTAGTATGGGGGCCTATAATTCACCCCTCCACTTT. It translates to CASSMGAYNSPLHF.

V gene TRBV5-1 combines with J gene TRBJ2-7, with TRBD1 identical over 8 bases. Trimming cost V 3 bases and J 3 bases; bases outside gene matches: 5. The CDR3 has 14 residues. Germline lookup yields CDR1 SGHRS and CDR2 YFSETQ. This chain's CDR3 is CASSSRTGNYEQYF. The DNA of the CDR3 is TGCGCCAGCAGCTCGAGGACAGGGAACTACGAGCAGTACTTC.

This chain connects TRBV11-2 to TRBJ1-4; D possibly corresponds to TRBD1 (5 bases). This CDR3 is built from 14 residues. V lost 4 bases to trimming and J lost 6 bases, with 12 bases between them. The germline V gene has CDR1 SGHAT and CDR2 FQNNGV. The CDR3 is CASSSLAGYEKLFF. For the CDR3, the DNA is TGTGCCAGCAGCTCATTGGCAGGGTATGAAAAACTGTTTTTT.

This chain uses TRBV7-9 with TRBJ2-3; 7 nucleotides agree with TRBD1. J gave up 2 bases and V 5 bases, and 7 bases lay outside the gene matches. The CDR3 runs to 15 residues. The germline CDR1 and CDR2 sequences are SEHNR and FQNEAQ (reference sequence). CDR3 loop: CASSGATGTTDTQYF. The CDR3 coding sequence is TGTGCCAGCAGCGGAGCGACAGGGACCACAGATACGCAGTATTTT.

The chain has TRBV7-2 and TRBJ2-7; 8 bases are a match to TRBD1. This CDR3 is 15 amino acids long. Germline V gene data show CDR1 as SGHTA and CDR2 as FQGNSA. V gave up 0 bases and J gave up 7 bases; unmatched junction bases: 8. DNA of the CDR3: TGTGCCAGCAGCTTAGCTGGACAGGGTGGTTGGGAGCAGTACTTC. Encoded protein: CASSLAGQGGWEQYF.

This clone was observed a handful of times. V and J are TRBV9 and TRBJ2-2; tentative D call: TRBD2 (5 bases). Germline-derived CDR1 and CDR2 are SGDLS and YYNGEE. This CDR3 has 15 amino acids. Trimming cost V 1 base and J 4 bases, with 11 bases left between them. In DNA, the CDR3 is TGTGCCAGCAGCGTAAGTCTGGAGGTCACCGGGGAGCTGTTTTTT. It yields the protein CASSVSLEVTGELFF.

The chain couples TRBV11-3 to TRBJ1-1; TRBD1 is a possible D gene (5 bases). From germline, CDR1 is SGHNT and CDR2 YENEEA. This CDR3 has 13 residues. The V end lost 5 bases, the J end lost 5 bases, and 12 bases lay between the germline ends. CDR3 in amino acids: CASSTGVGTEAFF. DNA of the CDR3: TGTGCCAGCAGCACGGGGGTTGGGACTGAAGCTTTCTTT.

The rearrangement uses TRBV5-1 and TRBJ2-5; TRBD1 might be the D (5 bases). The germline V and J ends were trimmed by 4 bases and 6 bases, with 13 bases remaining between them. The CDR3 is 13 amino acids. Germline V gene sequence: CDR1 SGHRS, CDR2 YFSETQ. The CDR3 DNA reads TGCGCCAGCAGCCTGGACACGGGCAAGACCCAGTACTTC. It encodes CASSLDTGKTQYF.

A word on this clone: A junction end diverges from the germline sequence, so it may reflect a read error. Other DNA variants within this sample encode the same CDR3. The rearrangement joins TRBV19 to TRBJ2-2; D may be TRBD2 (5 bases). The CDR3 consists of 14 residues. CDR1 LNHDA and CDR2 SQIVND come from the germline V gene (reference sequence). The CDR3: CASSIFDVTGELFF. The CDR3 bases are TGTGCCAGTAGTATCTTCGACGTAACCGGGGAGCTGTTCTTT. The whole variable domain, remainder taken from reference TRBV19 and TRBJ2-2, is DGGITQSPKYLFRKEGQNVTLSCEQNLNHDAMYWYRQDPGQGLRLIYYSQIVNDFQKGDIAEGYSVSREKKESFPLTVTSAQKNPTAFYLCASSIFDVTGELFFGEGSRLTVL.

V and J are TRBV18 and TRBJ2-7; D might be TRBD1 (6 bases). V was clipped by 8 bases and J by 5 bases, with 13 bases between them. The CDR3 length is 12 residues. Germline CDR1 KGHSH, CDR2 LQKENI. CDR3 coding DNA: TGTGCCAGCACCCTCAGGGGAAACGAGCAGTACTTC. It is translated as CASTLRGNEQYF. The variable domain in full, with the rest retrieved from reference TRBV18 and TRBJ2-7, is NAGVMQNPRHLVRRRGQEARLRCSPMKGHSHVYWYRQLPEEGLKFMVYLQKENIIDESGMPKERFSAEFPKEGPSILRIQQVVRGDSAAYFCASTLRGNEQYFGPGTRLTVT.

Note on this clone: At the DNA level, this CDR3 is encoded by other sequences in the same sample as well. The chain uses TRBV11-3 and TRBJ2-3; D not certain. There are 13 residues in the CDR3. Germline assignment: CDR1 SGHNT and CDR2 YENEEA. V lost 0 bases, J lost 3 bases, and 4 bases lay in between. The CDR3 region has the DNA TGTGCCAGCAGCTTAGAACGTACAGATACGCAGTATTTT. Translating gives CASSLERTDTQYF.

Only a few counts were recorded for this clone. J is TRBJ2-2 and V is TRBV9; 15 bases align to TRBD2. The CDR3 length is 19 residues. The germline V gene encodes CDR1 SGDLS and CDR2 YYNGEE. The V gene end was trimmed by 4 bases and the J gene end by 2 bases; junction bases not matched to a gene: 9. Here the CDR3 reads CASSPRTSGRAANTGELFF. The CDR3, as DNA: TGTGCCAGCAGCCCGAGGACTAGCGGGAGGGCCGCAAACACCGGGGAGCTGTTTTTT. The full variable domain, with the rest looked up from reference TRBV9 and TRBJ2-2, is DSGVTQTPKHLITATGQRVTLRCSPRSGDLSVYWYQQSLDQGLQFLIQYYNGEERAKGNILERFSAQQFPDLHSELNLSSLELGDSALYFCASSPRTSGRAANTGELFFGEGSRLTVL.

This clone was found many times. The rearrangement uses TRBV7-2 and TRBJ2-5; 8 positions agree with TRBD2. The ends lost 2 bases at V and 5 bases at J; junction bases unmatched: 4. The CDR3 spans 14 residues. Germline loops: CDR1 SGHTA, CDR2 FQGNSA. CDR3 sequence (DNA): TGTGCCAGCAGCTTACCGGGCGGGAGGGAGACCCAGTACTTC. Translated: CASSLPGGRETQYF. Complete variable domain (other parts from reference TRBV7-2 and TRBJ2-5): GAGVSQSPSNKVTEKGKDVELRCDPISGHTALYWYRQSLGQGLEFLIYFQGNSAPDKSGLPSDRFSAERTGGSVSTLTIQRTQQEDSAVYLCASSLPGGRETQYFGPGTRLLVL.

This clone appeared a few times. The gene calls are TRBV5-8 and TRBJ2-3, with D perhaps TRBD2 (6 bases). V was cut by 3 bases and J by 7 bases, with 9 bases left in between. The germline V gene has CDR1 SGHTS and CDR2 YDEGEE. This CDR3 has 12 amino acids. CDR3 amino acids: CASSWGVNTQYF. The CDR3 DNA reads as TGTGCCAGCAGCTGGGGGGTGAATACGCAGTATTTT. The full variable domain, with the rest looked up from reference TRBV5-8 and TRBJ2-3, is EAGVTQSPTHLIKTRGQQATLRCSPISGHTSVYWYQQALGLGLQFLLWYDEGEERNRGNFPPRFSGRQFPNYSSELNVNALELEDSALYLCASSWGVNTQYFGPGTRLTVL.

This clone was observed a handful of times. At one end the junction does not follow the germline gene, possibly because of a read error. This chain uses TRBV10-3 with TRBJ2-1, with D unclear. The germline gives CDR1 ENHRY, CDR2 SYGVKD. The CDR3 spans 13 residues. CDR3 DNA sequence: TGTGCCAGCAGTAATCAACGGGCGAATGAGCAGTTCTTC. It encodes CASSNQRANEQFF.

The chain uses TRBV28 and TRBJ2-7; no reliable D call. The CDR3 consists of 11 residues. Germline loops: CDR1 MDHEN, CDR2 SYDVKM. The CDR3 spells CASSLAMFFFV. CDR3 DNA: TGTGCCAGCAGTTTAGCTATGTTTTTTTTCGTC.

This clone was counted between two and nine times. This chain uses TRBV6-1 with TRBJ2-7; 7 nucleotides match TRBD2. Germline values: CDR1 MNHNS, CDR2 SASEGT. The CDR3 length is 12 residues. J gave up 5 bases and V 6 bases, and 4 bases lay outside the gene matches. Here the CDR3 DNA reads TGTGCCAGCAGGCGTGGGGGGGACGAGCAGTACGTC. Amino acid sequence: CASRRGGDEQYV.

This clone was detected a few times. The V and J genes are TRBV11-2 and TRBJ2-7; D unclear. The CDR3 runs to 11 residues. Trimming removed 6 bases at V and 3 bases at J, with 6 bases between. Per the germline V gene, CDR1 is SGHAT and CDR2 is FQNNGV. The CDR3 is CASSFNYEQYF. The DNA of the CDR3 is TGTGCCAGCAGTTTTAACTACGAGCAGTACTTC.

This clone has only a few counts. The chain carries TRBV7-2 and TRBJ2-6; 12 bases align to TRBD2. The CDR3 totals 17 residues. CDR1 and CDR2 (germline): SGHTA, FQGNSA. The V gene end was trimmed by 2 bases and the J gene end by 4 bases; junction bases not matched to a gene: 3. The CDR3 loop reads CASSLTSGRSGANVLTF. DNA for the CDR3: TGTGCCAGCAGCTTAACTAGCGGGAGGTCGGGGGCCAACGTCCTGACTTTC.

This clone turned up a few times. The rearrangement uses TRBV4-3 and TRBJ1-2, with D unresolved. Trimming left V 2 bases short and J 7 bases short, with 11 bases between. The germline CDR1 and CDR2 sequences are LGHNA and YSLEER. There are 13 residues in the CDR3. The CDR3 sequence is CASSQTSGGGYTF. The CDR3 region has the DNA TGCGCCAGCAGCCAAACTAGTGGTGGTGGCTACACCTTC.

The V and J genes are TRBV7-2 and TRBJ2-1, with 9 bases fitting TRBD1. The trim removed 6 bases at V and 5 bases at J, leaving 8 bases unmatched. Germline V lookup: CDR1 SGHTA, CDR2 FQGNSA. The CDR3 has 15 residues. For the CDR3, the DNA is TGTGCCAGCAGGGCCGGGACAGGGCGGCACAATGAGCAGTTCTTC. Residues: CASRAGTGRHNEQFF.